The 30 T cell receptor beta chains below come from one sample, sequenced in a study of cytomegalovirus exposure and HLA in healthy donors. The primer mix had 60 Vbeta and 13 Jbeta primers. Measured with immunoSEQ multiplex PCR; TCRdb has only the in-frame clones, and not every one. The sample contains some 270,000 clones, about four fifths of which appear only once. The sequenced material came from PBMCs. The receptors were gathered from a girl aged 2-15 years in good health and CMV-seronegative.

The chain is built from TRBV14 and TRBJ2-3, with TRBD2 matching over 9 bases. Germline V gene data show CDR1 as SGHDN and CDR2 as FVKESK. Trimming at V came to 5 bases and at J to 3 bases, leaving 9 bases not matched to a gene. The CDR3 has 16 residues. The chain's CDR3 is CASSNLSGGLTDTQYF. The CDR3 bases are TGTGCCAGCAGCAATTTGAGCGGGGGGTTGACAGATACGCAGTATTTT.

This clone was recorded a few times. The V call is TRBV5-6, the J call TRBJ1-1; D remains unclear. Germline V gene lookup returns CDR1 SGHDT and CDR2 YYEEEE. V lost 0 bases and J lost 1, with 4 bases in between. The CDR3 contains 13 residues. The CDR3 region is CASSLVRNTEAFF. The CDR3 DNA sequence: TGTGCCAGCAGCTTGGTCAGGAACACTGAAGCTTTCTTT. Complete variable domain (other parts from reference TRBV5-6 and TRBJ1-1): DAGVTQSPTHLIKTRGQQVTLRCSPKSGHDTVSWYQQALGQGPQFIFQYYEEEERQRGNFPDRFSGHQFPNYSSELNVNALLLGDSALYLCASSLVRNTEAFFGQGTRLTVV.

Notes on this clone: Other DNA sequences in the sample encode the same CDR3. This CDR3 is CASSLGLAYQETQYF. The DNA for the CDR3 is TGCGCCAGCAGCTTGGGCCTAGCGTACCAAGAGACCCAGTACTTC. J is TRBJ2-5 and V is TRBV5-1, with D tentatively TRBD2 (6 bases). The germline CDR1 and CDR2 sequences are SGHRS and YFSETQ. V was trimmed by 0 bases and J by 0 bases, leaving 9 bases between them. The CDR3 consists of 15 residues.

Comment on this clone: A read error may produce the germline difference seen at one junction end. V is TRBV7-9 and J is TRBJ1-1; maybe TRBD1 (6 bases). Germline assignment: CDR1 SEHNR and CDR2 FQNEAQ (reference sequence). The CDR3 spans 14 residues. The DNA for the CDR3 is TGTTCCAGCACCGTTCAGGGGATGAACACTGAAGCTTTCTTT. Its protein product is CSSTVQGMNTEAFF.

The genes are TRBV4-1 and TRBJ2-1, with 9 bases fitting TRBD1. The J segment lost 5 bases and the V segment lost 4 bases, leaving 3 bases of the junction unmatched. The CDR3 runs 14 residues. Germline CDR1 MGHRA, CDR2 YSYEKL. The DNA of the CDR3 is TGCGCCAGCAGCCCGTACAGGGGGCACAATGAGCAGTTCTTC. Translated: CASSPYRGHNEQFF.

The gene calls are TRBV29-1 and TRBJ1-2, with TRBD1 matching 8 bases. The trim removed 6 bases at V and 2 bases at J, leaving 5 bases unmatched. The CDR3 is 13 amino acids. The V gene's germline CDR1 is SQVTM and CDR2 ANQGSEA. The chain's CDR3 is CSVRQGMNYGYTF. As DNA, the CDR3 is TGCAGCGTCCGACAGGGGATGAACTATGGCTACACCTTC.

CDR3 protein: CASSLGEGAYEQYF. CDR3 coding DNA: TGTGCCAGCAGCTTAGGAGAGGGAGCCTACGAGCAGTACTTC. The chain uses TRBV11-2 and TRBJ2-7; a possible D gene is TRBD2 (5 bases). This CDR3 is 14 amino acids long. Per germline, CDR1 SGHAT and CDR2 FQNNGV. The V end lost 1 base, the J end lost 2 bases, and 9 bases lay between the germline ends.

Comment on this clone: Additional DNA sequences in this sample encode the identical CDR3. The gene calls are TRBV6-5 and TRBJ1-1; unclear D gene. This CDR3 comprises 14 residues. The germline V and J ends were trimmed by 2 bases and 1 base, with 8 bases remaining between them. Per germline, CDR1 MNHEY and CDR2 SVGAGI. The DNA of the CDR3 is TGTGCCAGCAGTTACCAAGGGAGGAACACTGAAGCTTTCTTT. It specifies CASSYQGRNTEAFF.

This clone turned up a few times. The genes are TRBV10-3 and TRBJ2-7, with D perhaps matching TRBD2 (6 bases). The V end lost 4 bases, the J end lost 3 bases, and 19 bases lay between the germline ends. CDR1 and CDR2 from the germline V gene are ENHRY and SYGVKD. This CDR3 region has 16 residues. The CDR3 nucleotides are TGTGCCATCAGTGCAGGTATTGTGCAGGGAGGCTACGAGCAGTACTTC. Translated: CAISAGIVQGGYEQYF.

Here the CDR3 reads CSVKRGGHTDTQYF. The CDR3 bases are TGCAGCGTTAAGCGGGGGGGACACACAGATACGCAGTATTTT. The chain has TRBV29-1 and TRBJ2-3, with 10 positions matching TRBD2. The CDR3 is 14 amino acids. J was trimmed by 2 bases and V by 5 bases; bases with no gene match: 4. The V gene's germline CDR1 is SQVTM and CDR2 ANQGSEA.

This chain links TRBV28 with TRBJ2-5; D remains ambiguous. V was shortened by 3 bases and J by 5 bases, with 7 bases between the two germline ends. Germline CDR1 MDHEN, CDR2 SYDVKM. The CDR3 has 12 amino acids. The CDR3 protein is CASSFGWETQYF. The CDR3 DNA reads as TGTGCCAGCAGTTTTGGCTGGGAGACCCAGTACTTC.

The J gene is TRBJ1-6, the V gene TRBV2; 7 positions match TRBD1. This CDR3 is built from 14 residues. Germline-derived CDR1 and CDR2 are SNHLY and FYNNEI. V shed 3 bases and J 6 bases; nucleotides not matched to a gene: 2. CDR3 amino acids: CASSEWDSNSPLHF. CDR3 in DNA: TGTGCCAGCAGTGAGTGGGACAGTAATTCACCCCTCCACTTT.

This clone appeared once. The chain has TRBV11-2 and TRBJ2-7; 8 bases are a match to TRBD2. The length of the CDR3 is 16 residues. V trimming: 5 bases; J trimming: 1 base; junction bases outside the gene matches: 10. Germline CDR1 is SGHAT and CDR2 is FQNNGV. The CDR3 DNA follows: TGTGCCAGCAGCCCCGGTGGGCTAGCGGGTTCCTACGAGCAGTACTTC. It yields the protein CASSPGGLAGSYEQYF.

The chain couples TRBV6-5 to TRBJ1-5, with D unresolved. Per the germline V gene, CDR1 is MNHEY and CDR2 is SVGAGI. V was shortened by 5 bases and J by 4 bases, with 9 bases between the two germline ends. The CDR3 sequence is 13 residues long. The CDR3 coding sequence is TGTGCCAGCAGTATACGGGTAAATCAGCCCCAGCATTTT. Residues: CASSIRVNQPQHF.

The genes are TRBV28 and TRBJ2-7; D possibly corresponds to TRBD1 (5 bases). The ends were cut back, 3 bases at V and 3 bases at J, with 12 bases in the middle. Per the germline V gene, CDR1 is MDHEN and CDR2 is SYDVKM. The CDR3 extends over 14 amino acids. CDR3 region: CASSLPQVNYEQYF. The CDR3, as DNA: TGTGCCAGCAGTTTGCCACAGGTAAACTACGAGCAGTACTTC.

The CDR3 DNA reads TGTGCCAGCAGTTTATCTGCGACACACACCGGGGAGCTGTTTTTT. Translation: CASSLSATHTGELFF. This chain connects TRBV28 to TRBJ2-2; no clear D. The CDR3 is 15 amino acids. Germline-derived CDR1 and CDR2 are MDHEN and SYDVKM. Trimming stripped 1 base from V and 3 bases from J, with 9 bases between. The full variable domain, its missing parts supplied by reference TRBV28 and TRBJ2-2, is DVKVTQSSRYLVKRTGEKVFLECVQDMDHENMFWYRQDPGLGLRLIYFSYDVKMKEKGDIPEGYSVSREKKERFSLILESASTNQTSMYLCASSLSATHTGELFFGEGSRLTVL.

The rearrangement links TRBV9 to TRBJ2-3; D might be TRBD1 (5 bases). Trimming left V 7 bases short and J 3 bases short, with 9 bases between. The CDR3 consists of 12 residues. Germline V gene sequence: CDR1 SGDLS, CDR2 YYNGEE. The CDR3 sequence: CASGAPTDTQYF. CDR3 DNA: TGTGCCAGCGGGGCCCCGACAGATACGCAGTATTTT.

This clone was picked up one time. The chain combines TRBV28 with TRBJ1-5, with D maybe TRBD1 (5 bases). CDR3 length equals 19 residues. CDR1 is MDHEN and CDR2 is SYDVKM in the germline V gene. The V end lost 3 bases, the J end lost 0 bases, and 21 bases lay between the germline ends. The chain's CDR3 is CASSFELGGWRISNQPQHF. In nucleotides, the CDR3 is TGTGCCAGCAGTTTTGAGTTGGGGGGTTGGCGAATTAGCAATCAGCCCCAGCATTTT.

This chain connects TRBV6-1 to TRBJ1-2; D perhaps matches TRBD1 (5 bases). The CDR3 covers 15 residues. In germline, CDR1 is MNHNS, CDR2 SASEGT. The V gene lost 2 bases and the J gene lost 0 bases, with 10 bases spanning the gap. Written as DNA, the CDR3 is TGTGCCAGCAGTGAATATACAGGCTCTAACTATGGCTACACCTTC. Translated: CASSEYTGSNYGYTF.

V and J are TRBV1 and TRBJ2-2; the tabulated D call, TRBD1, remains unverified against the DNA. TRBV1 has pseudogene status. The CDR3 sequence is 16 residues long. In DNA form, the CDR3 reads TGCACCAGCAGCCTCGAGACAGGATTGGAACACCGGGGAGCTGTTTTT. Its protein is CTSSLETGLEHRGAVF.

The chain uses TRBV27 and TRBJ2-7; tentative D call: TRBD1 (9 bases). Looked up from germline, CDR1 is MNHEY and CDR2 is SMNVEV (reference sequence). The germline V and J ends were trimmed by 7 bases and 1 base, with 14 bases remaining between them. The CDR3 extends over 14 amino acids. Here the CDR3 reads CASIAGQGSYEQYF. The CDR3 region has the DNA TGTGCCAGCATAGCGGGACAGGGTTCCTACGAGCAGTACTTC.

V is TRBV7-3 and J is TRBJ2-1, with a possible D match to TRBD1 (6 bases). The V and J ends lost 4 bases and 2 bases respectively, with 15 bases between them. In germline, CDR1 is SGHTA, CDR2 FQGTGA. The CDR3 consists of 16 residues. CDR3 coding DNA: TGTGCCAGCAGCTCCTGGACAGCCGACCCCTACAATGAGCAGTTCTTC. It is translated as CASSSWTADPYNEQFF.

This clone was seen a handful of times. The rearrangement joins TRBV13 to TRBJ2-7; possibly TRBD2 for D (5 bases). The CDR3 has 15 amino acids. Trimming took off 4 bases at V and 6 bases at J, with 19 bases between the two ends. The V gene's germline CDR1 is PRHDT and CDR2 FYEKMQ (reference sequence). CDR3 loop: CASSSSEGRLIEQYF. The CDR3 coding sequence is TGTGCCAGCAGCTCCAGCGAGGGCCGGCTGATCGAGCAGTACTTC.

Only a few counts were recorded for this clone. The chain uses TRBV29-1 and TRBJ1-4; TRBD1 matches at 7 bases. The junction had 12 bases not matched to a gene; V was cut back by 6 bases and J by 8 bases. The CDR3 is 14 amino acids. Germline V gene data show CDR1 as SQVTM and CDR2 as ANQGSEA. CDR3 bases: TGCAGCGTCGAGGGACAGCGCGTAGGGGAAAAACTGTTTTTT. This sequence encodes CSVEGQRVGEKLFF.

The chain employs TRBV5-4 and TRBJ2-5, with D possibly TRBD2 on 6 matching bases. Germline V CDR1 and CDR2: SGHNT, YYREEE (reference sequence). Trimming took off 4 bases at V and 5 bases at J, with 21 bases between the two ends. The CDR3 has 16 residues. CDR3 nucleotide sequence: TGTGCCAGCAGCGACCGGCGCCTAGCGAATGGGGAGACCCAGTACTTC. As protein: CASSDRRLANGETQYF. The whole variable domain, filled in from reference TRBV5-4 and TRBJ2-5, reads ETGVTQSPTHLIKTRGQQVTLRCSSQSGHNTVSWYQQALGQGPQFIFQYYREEENGRGNFPPRFSGLQFPNYSSELNVNALELDDSALYLCASSDRRLANGETQYFGPGTRLLVL.

The chain employs TRBV5-6 and TRBJ2-7, with TRBD2 matching 9 bases. V dropped 0 bases and J dropped 5; count of bases not matched to a gene: 6. The germline gives CDR1 SGHDT, CDR2 YYEEEE. This CDR3 contains 15 residues. CDR3 sequence: CASSLGGGGADEQYF. CDR3 sequence (DNA): TGTGCCAGCAGCTTGGGGGGCGGGGGGGCCGACGAGCAGTACTTC.

This chain connects TRBV28 to TRBJ1-1; possible D gene TRBD1, 6 bases. The CDR3 covers 14 residues. V was cut by 3 bases and J by 3 bases, with 11 bases left in between. Germline V gene lookup returns CDR1 MDHEN and CDR2 SYDVKM. Here the CDR3 reads CASSFEGVDTEAFF. In DNA, the CDR3 is TGTGCCAGCAGTTTCGAGGGGGTGGACACTGAAGCTTTCTTT.

V usage is TRBV28 and J usage is TRBJ1-4; 7 nucleotides line up with TRBD1. The CDR3 loop spans 16 amino acids. CDR1 and CDR2 (germline): MDHEN, SYDVKM. Trimming took 3 bases from V and 0 from J; bases not matched to a gene: 4. The CDR3 sequence is CASSFDRVATNEKLFF. DNA for the CDR3: TGTGCCAGCAGTTTCGACAGGGTGGCAACTAATGAAAAACTGTTTTTT.

The chain joins TRBV5-4 to TRBJ2-7; D is uncertain. Trimming cost V 0 bases and J 3 bases, with 7 bases left between them. The CDR3 length is 13 residues. Germline CDR1 SGHNT, CDR2 YYREEE (reference sequence). CDR3 sequence reads: CASSLDPYYEQYF. CDR3 DNA sequence: TGTGCCAGCAGCTTGGATCCGTACTACGAGCAGTACTTC.

The chain combines TRBV18 with TRBJ2-1, with TRBD1 as a possible D gene (6 bases). V lost 3 bases, J lost 6 bases, and 21 bases lay in between. Germline CDR1 reads KGHSH; CDR2 reads LQKENI. The CDR3 sequence is 17 residues long. The CDR3 spells CASSPRAGDHIRNEQFF. The DNA of the CDR3 is TGTGCCAGCTCACCTCGGGCAGGGGACCATATACGCAATGAGCAGTTCTTC.